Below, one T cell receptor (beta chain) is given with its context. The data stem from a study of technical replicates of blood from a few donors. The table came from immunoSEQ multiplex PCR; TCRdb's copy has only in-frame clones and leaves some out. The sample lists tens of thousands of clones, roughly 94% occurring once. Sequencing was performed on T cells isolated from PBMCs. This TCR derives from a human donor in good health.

DNA of the CDR3: TGTGCCTGGAGCCCGGACGGGGGGGGGAGAGAGCAGTACTTC. Translated, it gives CAWSPDGGGREQYF. The V gene is TRBV30, the J gene TRBJ2-7; 8 nucleotides agree with TRBD2. The germline gives CDR1 GTSNPN, CDR2 SVGIG (reference sequence). The V gene end was trimmed by 3 bases and the J gene end by 7 bases; junction bases not matched to a gene: 11. This CDR3 region has 14 residues.